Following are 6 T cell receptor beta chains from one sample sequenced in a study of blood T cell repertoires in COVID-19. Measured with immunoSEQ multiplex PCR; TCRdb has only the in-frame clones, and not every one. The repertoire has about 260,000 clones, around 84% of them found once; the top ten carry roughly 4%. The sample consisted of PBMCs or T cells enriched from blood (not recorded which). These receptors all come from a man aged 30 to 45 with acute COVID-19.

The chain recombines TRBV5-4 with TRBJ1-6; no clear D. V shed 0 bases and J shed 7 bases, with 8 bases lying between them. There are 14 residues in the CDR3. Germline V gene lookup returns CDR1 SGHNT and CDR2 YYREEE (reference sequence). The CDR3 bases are TGTGCCAGCAGCTTGGCTGCGGGGAATTCACCCCTCCACTTT. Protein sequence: CASSLAAGNSPLHF.

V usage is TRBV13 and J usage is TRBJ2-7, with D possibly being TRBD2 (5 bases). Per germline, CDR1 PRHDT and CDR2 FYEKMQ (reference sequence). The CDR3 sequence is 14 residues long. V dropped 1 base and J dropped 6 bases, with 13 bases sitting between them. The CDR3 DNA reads TGTGCCAGCAGCTTAGCTGGCGGGTCTGGCGAGCAGTACGTC. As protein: CASSLAGGSGEQYV.

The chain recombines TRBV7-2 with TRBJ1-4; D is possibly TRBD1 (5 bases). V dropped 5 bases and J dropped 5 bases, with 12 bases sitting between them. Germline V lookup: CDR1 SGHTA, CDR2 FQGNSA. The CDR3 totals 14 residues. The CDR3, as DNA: TGTGCCAGCAGCCCGACAGCATTAAATGAAAAACTGTTTTTT. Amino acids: CASSPTALNEKLFF.

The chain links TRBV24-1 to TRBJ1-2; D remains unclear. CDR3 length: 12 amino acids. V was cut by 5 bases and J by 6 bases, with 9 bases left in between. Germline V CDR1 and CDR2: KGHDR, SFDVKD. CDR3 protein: CATSGGAHGYTF. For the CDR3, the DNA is TGTGCCACCAGTGGAGGAGCTCATGGCTACACCTTC.

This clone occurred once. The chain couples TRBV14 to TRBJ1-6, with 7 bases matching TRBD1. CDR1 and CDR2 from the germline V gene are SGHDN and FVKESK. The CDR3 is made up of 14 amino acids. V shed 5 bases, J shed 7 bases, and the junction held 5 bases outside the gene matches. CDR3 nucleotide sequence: TGTGCCAGCAGCTACGGGACAGCCAATTCACCCCTCCACTTT. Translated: CASSYGTANSPLHF.

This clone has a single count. The CDR3 spells CASRDRTANTEAFF. As DNA, the CDR3 is TGTGCCAGCAGGGACAGGACAGCGAACACTGAAGCTTTCTTT. V and J are TRBV25-1 and TRBJ1-1; 7 nucleotides line up with TRBD1. Germline V gives CDR1 MGHDK, CDR2 SYGVNS. Trimming cost V 6 bases and J 1 base; bases outside gene matches: 5. The CDR3 runs to 14 residues.